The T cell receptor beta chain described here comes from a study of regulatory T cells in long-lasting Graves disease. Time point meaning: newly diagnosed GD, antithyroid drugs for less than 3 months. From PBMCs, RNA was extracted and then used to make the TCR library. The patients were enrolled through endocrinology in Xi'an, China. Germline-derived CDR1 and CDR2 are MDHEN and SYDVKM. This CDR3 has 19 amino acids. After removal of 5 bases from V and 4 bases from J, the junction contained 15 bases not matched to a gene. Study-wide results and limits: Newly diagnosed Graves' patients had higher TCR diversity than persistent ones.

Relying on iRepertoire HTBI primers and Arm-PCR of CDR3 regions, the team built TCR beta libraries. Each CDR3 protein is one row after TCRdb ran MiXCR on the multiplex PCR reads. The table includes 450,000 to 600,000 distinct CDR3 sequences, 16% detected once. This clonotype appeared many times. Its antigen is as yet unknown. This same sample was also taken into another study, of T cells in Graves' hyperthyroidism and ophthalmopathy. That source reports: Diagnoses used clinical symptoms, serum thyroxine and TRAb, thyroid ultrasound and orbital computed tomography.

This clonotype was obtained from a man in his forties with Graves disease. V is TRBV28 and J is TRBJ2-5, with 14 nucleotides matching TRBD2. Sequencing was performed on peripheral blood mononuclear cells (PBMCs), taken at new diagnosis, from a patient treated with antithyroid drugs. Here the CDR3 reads CASSQGLAGELQSVETQYF. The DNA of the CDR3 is TGTGCCAGCAGTCAGGGACTAGCGGGAGAACTCCAATCTGTAGAGACCCAGTACTTC.